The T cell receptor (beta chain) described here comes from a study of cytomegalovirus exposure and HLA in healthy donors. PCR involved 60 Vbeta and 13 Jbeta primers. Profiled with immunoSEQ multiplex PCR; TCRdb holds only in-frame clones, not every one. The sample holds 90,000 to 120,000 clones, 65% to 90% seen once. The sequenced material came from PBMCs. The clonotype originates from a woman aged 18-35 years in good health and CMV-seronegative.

In nucleotides, the CDR3 is TGCGCCAGCAGCCAAAAAGGCAGGTGGGGCCCGTACGATGAGCAGTTCTTC. It codes for CASSQKGRWGPYDEQFF. J is TRBJ2-1 and V is TRBV4-1; a weak D match, TRBD1 (5 bases). Trimming left V 2 bases short and J 8 bases short, with 22 bases between. CDR1 is MGHRA and CDR2 is YSYEKL in the germline V gene. CDR3 length equals 17 residues.